The 30 T cell receptor beta chains below were found in one sample sequenced in a study of cytomegalovirus exposure and HLA in healthy donors (dated by TCRdb to about 2017). Receptor amplification or capture employed the immunoSEQ multiplex PCR assay. For the multiplex PCR, a mixture combining 60 forward primers for TCR Vbeta segments and 13 reverse primers for TCR Jbeta segments was used. Not all clones reach the TCRdb copy of this immuneACCESS table, which keeps in-frame sequences only. Checked studies attribute under half of the gap to unresolved V genes and leave the rest unexplained. Counted in this sample were 160,000 or so clones; around 80% of them appeared once. The ten largest clones represent 5% to 7% of the sample. Material for sequencing was PBMCs. The receptors were sampled from a man aged 35-49 years in good health and CMV-seronegative.

This rearrangement joins TRBV6-4 to TRBJ2-7; 9 bases agree with TRBD2. The CDR3 sequence is 15 residues long. Looked up from germline, CDR1 is MRHNA and CDR2 is SNTAGT. V was clipped by 4 bases and J by 3 bases; unmatched bases: 7. CDR3 sequence reads: CASSGKQTSGYEQYF. CDR3 coding DNA: TGTGCCAGCAGTGGAAAACAGACTAGCGGCTACGAGCAGTACTTC.

This clone appeared once. The chain recombines TRBV5-6 with TRBJ2-3, with 7 bases matching TRBD2. V gave up 2 bases and J gave up 4 bases; unmatched junction bases: 10. The CDR3 sequence is 16 residues long. CDR1 is SGHDT and CDR2 is YYEEEE in the germline V gene. The CDR3 reads CASSFWGEGRADTQYF. CDR3 bases: TGTGCCAGCAGCTTCTGGGGGGAGGGCCGAGCAGATACGCAGTATTTT. The full variable domain, rest sourced from reference TRBV5-6 and TRBJ2-3, is DAGVTQSPTHLIKTRGQQVTLRCSPKSGHDTVSWYQQALGQGPQFIFQYYEEEERQRGNFPDRFSGHQFPNYSSELNVNALLLGDSALYLCASSFWGEGRADTQYFGPGTRLTVL.

This clone was found once. The gene calls are TRBV10-3 and TRBJ1-1, with D hard to call. V lost 4 bases and J lost 0, with 6 bases in between. Per the germline V gene, CDR1 is ENHRY and CDR2 is SYGVKD. The CDR3 loop spans 13 amino acids. CDR3 DNA sequence: TGTGCCATCAGTGGTCGGTTGAACACTGAAGCTTTCTTT. Translating gives CAISGRLNTEAFF.

The chain joins TRBV27 to TRBJ1-6; D not certain. This CDR3 comprises 18 residues. Germline V gives CDR1 MNHEY, CDR2 SMNVEV (reference sequence). Trimming took 3 bases from V and 0 from J, leaving 15 bases between them. The CDR3 DNA sequence: TGTGCCAGCAGTTTGACACCAAAACAGAGCTCCTATAATTCACCCCTCCACTTT. Its protein product is CASSLTPKQSSYNSPLHF.

The chain uses TRBV11-3 and TRBJ2-6, with a tentative D call TRBD1 (6 bases). V was cut by 3 bases and J by 0 bases, with 21 bases left in between. Germline V gene data show CDR1 as SGHNT and CDR2 as YENEEA. This CDR3 has 20 residues. The CDR3 bases are TGTGCCAGCAGCTTCCTACAGGGTCCTTTAAACACCTCTGGGGCCAACGTCCTGACTTTC. Translation: CASSFLQGPLNTSGANVLTF.

The CDR3 protein is CASSLRQGVYGYTF. For the CDR3, the DNA is TGTGCCAGCAGTTTAAGACAGGGAGTCTATGGCTACACCTTC. This sequence joins TRBV27 and TRBJ1-2; 7 bases align to TRBD1. Looked up from germline, CDR1 is MNHEY and CDR2 is SMNVEV (reference sequence). CDR3 length equals 14 residues. V was pared by 2 bases and J by 4 bases, with 4 bases of the junction left unmatched.

This rearrangement joins TRBV4-1 to TRBJ2-7; the D gene is possibly TRBD1 (5 bases). The CDR3 runs 16 residues. Per germline, CDR1 MGHRA and CDR2 YSYEKL. The V and J ends lost 1 base and 5 bases respectively, with 18 bases between them. The CDR3 DNA reads TGCGCCAGCAGCCAAGGTAGGGGTTCACCTAAGAACGAGCAGTACTTC. Translating gives CASSQGRGSPKNEQYF.

This clone appeared a few times. The rearrangement links TRBV2 to TRBJ1-2, with 9 bases aligning to TRBD1. The CDR3 length is 14 residues. V shed 6 bases, J shed 3 bases, and the junction held 5 bases outside the gene matches. The V gene's germline CDR1 is SNHLY and CDR2 FYNNEI. CDR3 DNA: TGTGCCAGCAGATGGGACAGGGTGGACTATGGCTACACCTTC. Its translation: CASRWDRVDYGYTF.

This clone was picked up one time. The chain carries TRBV14 and TRBJ1-3; tentatively, D is TRBD1 (5 bases). Germline lookup yields CDR1 SGHDN and CDR2 FVKESK. With 4 bases removed from V and 0 bases from J, the gap between germline ends came to 10 bases. The CDR3 has 15 amino acids. CDR3 loop: CASSRGGSSGNTIYF. For the CDR3, the DNA is TGTGCCAGCAGCCGGGGCGGGAGCTCTGGAAACACCATATATTTT. Full variable domain (missing parts from reference TRBV14 and TRBJ1-3): EAGVTQFPSHSVIEKGQTVTLRCDPISGHDNLYWYRRVMGKEIKFLLHFVKESKQDESGMPNNRFLAERTGGTYSTLKVQPAELEDSGVYFCASSRGGSSGNTIYFGEGSWLTVV.

This clone came up a few times. The chain employs TRBV19 and TRBJ2-3, with D unclear. Trimming shortened V by 5 bases and J by 6 bases, and 12 bases separated the two germline ends. Germline CDR1 reads LNHDA; CDR2 reads SQIVND (reference sequence). CDR3 length equals 13 residues. The CDR3 region has the DNA TGTGCCAGTAGTGCCTTAGAGCGCGATACGCAGTATTTT. It specifies CASSALERDTQYF.

Points on this clone: An end of the junction differs from the germline gene, which may be a read error. J is TRBJ1-4 and V is TRBV5-1, with 10 bases matching TRBD1. Per the germline V gene, CDR1 is SGHRS and CDR2 is YFSETQ. The CDR3 totals 13 residues. The CDR3: CASSWDRGEKLFF. The DNA for the CDR3 is TGCGCTAGCAGCTGGGACAGGGGTGAAAAACTGTTTTTT.

V is TRBV7-9 and J is TRBJ2-2; D is uncertain. The CDR3 has 12 amino acids. Trimming removed 5 bases from V and 5 bases from J, with 6 bases in between. Looked up from germline, CDR1 is SEHNR and CDR2 is FQNEAQ (reference sequence). The CDR3 DNA reads TGTGCCAGCAGCATTTCAACCGGGGAGCTGTTTTTT. It yields the protein CASSISTGELFF.

Regarding this clone: The junction does not match germline at one end; this may be a read error. The chain employs TRBV2 and TRBJ2-7; TRBD2 matches 14 bases. This CDR3 region has 14 residues. Looked up from germline, CDR1 is SNHLY and CDR2 is FYNNEI. The CDR3 protein is CASRTGGLAGVFTF. In DNA, the CDR3 is TGTGCCAGCAGGACCGGGGGACTAGCGGGGGTCTTCACCTTC. The full variable domain, rest sourced from reference TRBV2 and TRBJ2-7, is EPEVTQTPSHQVTQMGQEVILRCVPISNHLYFYWYRQILGQKVEFLVSFYNNEISEKSEIFDDQFSVERPDGSNFTLKIRSTKLEDSAMYFCASRTGGLAGVFTFGPGTRLTVT.

The rearrangement joins TRBV9 to TRBJ2-2; the D gene is possibly TRBD1 (6 bases). CDR3 length: 11 amino acids. With 3 bases removed from V and 12 bases from J, the gap between germline ends came to 9 bases. Germline V gene sequence: CDR1 SGDLS, CDR2 YYNGEE. CDR3 DNA sequence: TGTGCCAGCAGCGGCAGGGGTCAGCTGTTTTTT. It is translated as CASSGRGQLFF.

The J gene is TRBJ2-2, the V gene TRBV6-5; D gene unclear. Trimming left V 7 bases short and J 6 bases short, with 6 bases between. The CDR3 sequence is 11 residues long. CDR1 MNHEY and CDR2 SVGAGI come from the germline V gene. The CDR3 region has the DNA TGTGCCAGCACTAAAGCCGGGGAGCTGTTTTTT. It encodes CASTKAGELFF.

In this sample, this clone turned up a few times. The gene calls are TRBV7-9 and TRBJ1-5, with 7 bases aligning to TRBD1. The CDR3 totals 18 residues. Losses at the gene ends were 3 bases for V and 1 base for J; bases not matched to a gene: 12. CDR1 and CDR2 from the germline V gene are SEHNR and FQNEAQ (reference sequence). CDR3 region: CASSLGAETGRSNQPQHF. The CDR3 DNA follows: TGTGCCAGCAGCTTGGGGGCCGAGACAGGGAGAAGCAATCAGCCCCAGCATTTT.

Worth noting for this clone: The junction and the germline gene differ at one end; a read error may be behind it. The chain links TRBV7-2 to TRBJ2-7; the match to TRBD1 covers 7 bases. CDR3 length equals 14 residues. Looked up from germline, CDR1 is SGHTA and CDR2 is FQGNSA. As DNA, the CDR3 is TGTGCCAGCAGCTTACAAGGACAGGTTTCTCACACAATCTTC. Protein sequence: CASSLQGQVSHTIF.

This sequence joins TRBV7-2 and TRBJ2-5; tentatively, D is TRBD1 (6 bases). V dropped 5 bases and J dropped 2 bases, with 18 bases sitting between them. Germline CDR1 reads SGHTA; CDR2 reads FQGNSA. The CDR3 length is 16 residues. CDR3 in amino acids: CASSRRGGHEQETQYF. The CDR3 DNA follows: TGTGCCAGCAGCCGGCGAGGGGGTCATGAACAAGAGACCCAGTACTTC.

This CDR3 is CASSLSSGGSYEQYF. CDR3 coding DNA: TGTGCCAGTAGCCTATCTAGCGGGGGCTCCTACGAGCAGTACTTC. The J gene is TRBJ2-7, the V gene TRBV19, with 10 bases that match TRBD2. The V gene's germline CDR1 is LNHDA and CDR2 SQIVND (reference sequence). V lost 6 bases and J lost 0; bases outside the gene matches: 5. The CDR3 sequence is 15 residues long.

This rearrangement joins TRBV4-3 to TRBJ2-3, with 11 bases aligning to TRBD2. V lost 4 bases and J lost 4; bases outside the gene matches: 16. The CDR3 contains 19 residues. Germline V gene lookup returns CDR1 LGHNA and CDR2 YSLEER. DNA of the CDR3: TGCGCCAGCAGCCGAAACACCCGCGGGGTAGCGGGGGGGGCAGATACGCAGTATTTT. This encodes CASSRNTRGVAGGADTQYF.

The V call is TRBV4-1, the J call TRBJ1-5, with D possibly TRBD1 on 5 matching bases. V was pared by 2 bases and J by 1 base, with 9 bases between. Germline V gene data show CDR1 as MGHRA and CDR2 as YSYEKL. The CDR3 totals 15 residues. The chain's CDR3 is CASSQQGGSNQPQHF. For the CDR3, the DNA is TGCGCCAGCAGCCAACAGGGTGGGAGCAATCAGCCCCAGCATTTT.

This sequence joins TRBV7-2 and TRBJ2-5, with D possibly matching TRBD1 (6 bases). V lost 4 bases, J lost 2 bases, and 8 bases lay in between. CDR1 and CDR2 from the germline V gene are SGHTA and FQGNSA. This CDR3 spans 13 amino acids. The CDR3 protein is CASSSDRQETQYF. In DNA form, the CDR3 reads TGTGCCAGCAGCTCGGACAGACAAGAGACCCAGTACTTC.

This clone occurred a few times. This chain uses TRBV5-1 with TRBJ2-3; weak D call: TRBD1 (5 bases). The germline V gene encodes CDR1 SGHRS and CDR2 YFSETQ. This CDR3 region has 14 residues. V was clipped by 3 bases and J by 1 base, with 9 bases between them. The CDR3 loop reads CASSSRQRTDTQYF. CDR3 sequence (DNA): TGCGCCAGCAGCTCGCGACAGCGCACAGATACGCAGTATTTT.

CDR3 protein: CASSPGQGSGGYTF. CDR3 nucleotide sequence: TGCGCCAGCAGCCCCGGACAGGGTTCAGGGGGCTACACCTTC. The chain has TRBV5-1 and TRBJ1-2; 8 positions agree with TRBD1. The length of the CDR3 is 14 residues. V gave up 4 bases and J gave up 8 bases; unmatched junction bases: 10. Per germline, CDR1 SGHRS and CDR2 YFSETQ.

The chain carries TRBV10-2 and TRBJ1-1, with TRBD1 identical over 10 bases. Germline trimming cut 8 bases from V and 6 bases from J; bases unmatched to any gene: 9. CDR1 and CDR2 from the germline V gene are WSHSY and SAAADI. The CDR3 loop spans 14 amino acids. DNA for the CDR3: TGCGCCAGCTCGCCGACAGGGGGCTCCCCTGAAGCTTTCTTT. Its protein is CASSPTGGSPEAFF.

The rearrangement joins TRBV4-3 to TRBJ2-3, with D perhaps TRBD2 (5 bases). The CDR3 spans 16 residues. CDR1 is LGHNA, CDR2 YSLEER, per germline. Trimming pared 1 base from V and 2 bases from J, leaving 13 bases between. In nucleotides, the CDR3 is TGCGCCAGCAGCCAAGGAACGGACTTAAACACAGATACGCAGTATTTT. Translated: CASSQGTDLNTDTQYF.

The chain recombines TRBV19 with TRBJ2-5; TRBD2 is a possible D gene (5 bases). CDR3 length: 15 residues. The V and J ends lost 2 bases and 1 base respectively, with 11 bases between them. Germline V gives CDR1 LNHDA, CDR2 SQIVND (reference sequence). CDR3 nucleotide sequence: TGTGCCAGTAGTATATACGGGGATGTCCAAGAGACCCAGTACTTC. Translated, it gives CASSIYGDVQETQYF.

This chain connects TRBV15 to TRBJ2-7; weak D call: TRBD2 (5 bases). The CDR3 consists of 13 residues. V lost 0 bases, J lost 4 bases, and 7 bases lay in between. Germline V CDR1 and CDR2: LNHNV, YYDKDF (reference sequence). Here the CDR3 reads CATSRDRGYEQYF. Written as DNA, the CDR3 is TGTGCCACCAGCAGAGATCGGGGTTACGAGCAGTACTTC.

The rearrangement links TRBV5-5 to TRBJ1-1; no clear D gene. Between the trimmed V and J ends, which lost 4 bases and 3 bases, there was a span of 4 bases. The CDR3 has 11 amino acids. Germline assignment: CDR1 SGHKS and CDR2 YYEKEE (reference sequence). The DNA of the CDR3 is TGTGCCAGCAGCCCGGACACTGAAGCTTTCTTT. This translates into CASSPDTEAFF.

The chain links TRBV4-3 to TRBJ2-2; TRBD2 matches at 8 bases. This CDR3 region has 15 residues. J gave up 8 bases and V 0 bases, and 5 bases lay outside the gene matches. From germline, CDR1 is LGHNA and CDR2 YSLEER. The CDR3 spells CASSQDGLAGGELFF. CDR3 bases: TGCGCCAGCAGCCAAGATGGGCTAGCGGGTGGGGAGCTGTTTTTT.